The 32 T cell receptor beta chains below were found in one sample sequenced in a study of synovial regulatory T cells in juvenile arthritis (dated by TCRdb to the mid-2010s). The library was made by the immunoSEQ multiplex PCR assay. TCRdb took this table from immuneACCESS and kept in-frame rearrangements with V and J called. Such tables lack part of the clones; where checked against another copy, unresolved V genes explain under half of the gap, and the rest is unexplained. For this sample, the table gives approximately 9,300 clones. The ten biggest clones cover 0.72% of the sample. Sequencing was performed on Treg cells from blood. The cell subset or site label on this specimen signifies: remaining (HLA-DR-negative) circulating blood Treg cells. All receptors derive from a donor between 2 and 35 years old with juvenile idiopathic arthritis.

V is TRBV18 and J is TRBJ2-2; TCRdb lists TRBD2, though no DNA is available to test this call. Germline-derived CDR1 and CDR2 are KGHSH and LQKENI. This CDR3 contains 14 residues. No DNA sequence is on record. CDR3 loop: CASSPPPLTGELFF.

The chain has TRBV30 and TRBJ2-7; TCRdb selects TRBD2, and the lack of DNA leaves this call unchecked. The CDR3 covers 12 residues. The DNA is unrecorded. Per germline, CDR1 GTSNPN and CDR2 SVGIG (reference sequence). The CDR3 here is CAWSEEYYEQYF.

The chain recombines TRBV7-8 with TRBJ1-1. The CDR3 is made up of 13 amino acids. DNA is not recorded here. Germline CDR1 reads SGHVS; CDR2 reads FQNEAQ. The CDR3: CASLRAGDTEAFF. Complete variable domain (other parts from reference TRBV7-8 and TRBJ1-1): GAGVSQSPRYKVAKRGQDVALRCDPISGHVSLFWYQQALGQGPEFLTYFQNEAQLDKSGLPSDRFFAERPEGSVSTLKIQRTQQEDSAVYLCASLRAGDTEAFFGQGTRLTVV.

This chain connects TRBV7-6 to TRBJ2-1; TCRdb's assignment of TRBD2 cannot be checked, as there is no DNA. The CDR3 is made up of 19 amino acids. A DNA sequence was not provided. CDR1 and CDR2 (germline): SGHVS, FNYEAQ. CDR3 amino acids: CASSERPWLAGGPPSEQFF.

The chain joins TRBV20-1 to TRBJ1-1. This CDR3 has 11 residues. No coding sequence is recorded. CDR1 is DFQATT and CDR2 is SNEGSKA in the germline V gene (reference sequence). CDR3 amino acids: CSVLPGTEAFF.

The chain links TRBV28 to TRBJ2-4. CDR1 MDHEN and CDR2 SYDVKM come from the germline V gene. The CDR3 spans 15 residues. No DNA appears here. The CDR3 sequence is CASSRPYSAKNIQYF. Full variable domain (rest looked up from reference TRBV28 and TRBJ2-4): DVKVTQSSRYLVKRTGEKVFLECVQDMDHENMFWYRQDPGLGLRLIYFSYDVKMKEKGDIPEGYSVSREKKERFSLILESASTNQTSMYLCASSRPYSAKNIQYFGAGTRLSVL.

The J gene is TRBJ2-3, the V gene TRBV5-5; with no DNA, the TCRdb D assignment of TRBD1 cannot be verified. There are 15 residues in the CDR3. The coding DNA is unavailable. The germline gives CDR1 SGHKS, CDR2 YYEKEE (reference sequence). The CDR3 spells CASSPQTGVSDTQYF.

The chain carries TRBV30 and TRBJ2-7; TCRdb selects TRBD2, and the lack of DNA leaves this call unchecked. There are 12 residues in the CDR3. No DNA is listed. Germline V gives CDR1 GTSNPN, CDR2 SVGIG (reference sequence). The CDR3 sequence: CAWASGLYEQYF.

The chain employs TRBV5-1 and TRBJ2-7; TCRdb returns TRBD1, unconfirmable since there is no DNA. The CDR3 spans 15 residues. No DNA sequence is on record. Germline V gene lookup returns CDR1 SGHRS and CDR2 YFSETQ. The CDR3 sequence: CASSLEGQGSREQYF.

The chain uses TRBV5-1 and TRBJ1-1. The CDR3 extends over 12 amino acids. No DNA is recorded. Germline V CDR1 and CDR2: SGHRS, YFSETQ. The CDR3 protein is CASSLERDEAFF.

The chain joins TRBV19 to TRBJ2-3; TCRdb indicates TRBD2, and absent DNA this call remains unverified. Germline CDR1 is LNHDA and CDR2 is SQIVND (reference sequence). The CDR3 length is 15 residues. This entry has no DNA. This chain's CDR3 is CASSFLAGWTDTQYF.

The chain employs TRBV19 and TRBJ2-7. The CDR3 loop spans 13 amino acids. No DNA is listed. Germline V gene lookup returns CDR1 LNHDA and CDR2 SQIVND (reference sequence). CDR3 residues: CASSIRHSYEQYF.

V is TRBV18 and J is TRBJ2-7; checking the TCRdb D call of TRBD2 is not possible without DNA. The CDR3 covers 13 residues. No nucleotide data were recorded. CDR1 KGHSH and CDR2 LQKENI come from the germline V gene. Here the CDR3 reads CASSPRGSYEQYF.

This CDR3 reads CASSLTDKWGELFF. The rearrangement joins TRBV5-1 to TRBJ2-2; checking the TCRdb D call of TRBD1 is not possible without DNA. The germline V gene has CDR1 SGHRS and CDR2 YFSETQ. The CDR3 sequence is 14 residues long. No DNA sequence is on record.

The V call is TRBV20-1, the J call TRBJ2-7; the D gene TCRdb calls, TRBD2, cannot be checked with no DNA. The CDR3 loop spans 11 amino acids. No DNA is recorded. Germline CDR1 DFQATT, CDR2 SNEGSKA (reference sequence). The CDR3 sequence is CSASTSYEQYF.

This chain links TRBV7-2 with TRBJ2-1; TCRdb's assignment of TRBD2 cannot be checked, as there is no DNA. Germline V CDR1 and CDR2: SGHTA, FQGNSA. There are 14 residues in the CDR3. The DNA is unrecorded. CDR3: CASSPRTSWNEQFF. Supplemented by reference TRBV7-2 and TRBJ2-1, the full variable domain reads GAGVSQSPSNKVTEKGKDVELRCDPISGHTALYWYRQSLGQGLEFLIYFQGNSAPDKSGLPSDRFSAERTGGSVSTLTIQRTQQEDSAVYLCASSPRTSWNEQFFGPGTRLTVL.

The chain uses TRBV2 and TRBJ1-5; TCRdb names TRBD1, which stays unverified in the absence of DNA. Germline CDR1 SNHLY, CDR2 FYNNEI. This CDR3 has 14 amino acids. A DNA sequence was not provided. This CDR3 is CASSYTPQNQPQHF. The entire variable domain, with the rest obtained from reference TRBV2 and TRBJ1-5, is as follows: EPEVTQTPSHQVTQMGQEVILRCVPISNHLYFYWYRQILGQKVEFLVSFYNNEISEKSEIFDDQFSVERPDGSNFTLKIRSTKLEDSAMYFCASSYTPQNQPQHFGDGTRLSIL.

CDR3 amino acids: CASSLPSRYEQYF. The rearrangement joins TRBV7-2 to TRBJ2-7; there is no DNA to check the TCRdb D call of TRBD2. There are 13 residues in the CDR3. The DNA sequence is not available. Per germline, CDR1 SGHTA and CDR2 FQGNSA.

V and J are TRBV5-1 and TRBJ1-4. CDR1 is SGHRS, CDR2 YFSETQ, per germline. The CDR3 has 15 residues. No DNA is given. CDR3 in amino acids: CASSFRDGGGEKLFF. Looking up the rest from reference TRBV5-1 and TRBJ1-4 gives the full variable domain: KAGVTQTPRYLIKTRGQQVTLSCSPISGHRSVSWYQQTPGQGLQFLFEYFSETQRNKGNFPGRFSGRQFSNSRSEMNVSTLELGDSALYLCASSFRDGGGEKLFFGSGTQLSVL.

This rearrangement joins TRBV2 to TRBJ1-1. Germline V lookup: CDR1 SNHLY, CDR2 FYNNEI. The CDR3 spans 14 residues. The nucleotide record is missing. The chain's CDR3 is CASSVLEVGTEAFF. Drawing the rest from reference TRBV2 and TRBJ1-1, the complete variable domain is EPEVTQTPSHQVTQMGQEVILRCVPISNHLYFYWYRQILGQKVEFLVSFYNNEISEKSEIFDDQFSVERPDGSNFTLKIRSTKLEDSAMYFCASSVLEVGTEAFFGQGTRLTVV.

J is TRBJ2-7 and V is TRBV9; TCRdb designates TRBD2, a call that cannot be tested without DNA. CDR3 length equals 15 residues. The record lacks a DNA sequence. Germline CDR1 reads SGDLS; CDR2 reads YYNGEE. The chain's CDR3 is CASSVEGGGAYEQYF.

The rearrangement uses TRBV7-6 and TRBJ2-2; TCRdb selects TRBD1, and the lack of DNA leaves this call unchecked. The CDR3 is made up of 15 amino acids. This entry has no DNA. Germline values: CDR1 SGHVS, CDR2 FNYEAQ. The chain's CDR3 is CASSFAGQHTGELFF.

The chain recombines TRBV4-1 with TRBJ1-5; TCRdb reports TRBD1, a call that lacks DNA to check it against. CDR1 and CDR2 (germline): MGHRA, YSYEKL. This CDR3 is 16 amino acids long. DNA is not on record. The CDR3 reads CASSQGPGLGNQPQHF.

The V call is TRBV19, the J call TRBJ2-2; TCRdb proposes TRBD2, but this gene call is untestable without DNA. CDR3 size: 16 residues. No DNA was logged. The germline V gene encodes CDR1 LNHDA and CDR2 SQIVND (reference sequence). This chain's CDR3 is CASSITSGYNTGELFF.

J is TRBJ2-1 and V is TRBV28; TCRdb's D gene call, TRBD2, goes unchecked for lack of DNA. Per germline, CDR1 MDHEN and CDR2 SYDVKM. The CDR3 length is 15 residues. No DNA accompanies this entry. CDR3 region: CASSFWTSGDNEQFF.

The rearrangement uses TRBV7-2 and TRBJ1-1; no DNA is available, so the TRBD1 call from TCRdb remains unchecked. This CDR3 has 15 amino acids. A DNA sequence was not provided. Per the germline V gene, CDR1 is SGHTA and CDR2 is FQGNSA. The CDR3 sequence is CASSLVIPGNTEAFF.

The gene calls are TRBV7-8 and TRBJ2-7; no DNA is available, so the TRBD2 call from TCRdb remains unchecked. The CDR3 runs to 19 residues. Nucleotide data are not available. Germline-derived CDR1 and CDR2 are SGHVS and FQNEAQ. CDR3 in amino acids: CASSLGFREMGLVPYEQYF.

The chain recombines TRBV5-1 with TRBJ1-1. The CDR3 length is 13 residues. No DNA sequence is on record. Looked up from germline, CDR1 is SGHRS and CDR2 is YFSETQ. This CDR3 reads CASSLRENTEAFF.

The genes are TRBV5-1 and TRBJ2-2; the TCRdb D gene call, TRBD1, has no DNA to confirm it. The CDR3 is 17 amino acids. This entry has no DNA. From germline, CDR1 is SGHRS and CDR2 YFSETQ. The CDR3 spells CASSLSSGTVNTGELFF.

V and J are TRBV10-3 and TRBJ2-7; the TCRdb D gene call, TRBD1, has no DNA to confirm it. CDR1 is ENHRY, CDR2 SYGVKD, per germline. This CDR3 has 12 amino acids. This entry has no DNA. The CDR3 reads CAIGTGPYEQYF.

The CDR3 region is CASSLAGGHYGYTF. The chain combines TRBV7-9 with TRBJ1-2. Germline CDR1 and CDR2: SEHNR and FQNEAQ (reference sequence). CDR3 length: 14 residues. The DNA is unrecorded.

The chain uses TRBV7-9 and TRBJ2-1; the TRBD1 assignment by TCRdb is unverifiable without DNA. The CDR3 contains 12 residues. No coding sequence is recorded. From germline, CDR1 is SEHNR and CDR2 FQNEAQ (reference sequence). CDR3 sequence: CASSTQGGEQFF.